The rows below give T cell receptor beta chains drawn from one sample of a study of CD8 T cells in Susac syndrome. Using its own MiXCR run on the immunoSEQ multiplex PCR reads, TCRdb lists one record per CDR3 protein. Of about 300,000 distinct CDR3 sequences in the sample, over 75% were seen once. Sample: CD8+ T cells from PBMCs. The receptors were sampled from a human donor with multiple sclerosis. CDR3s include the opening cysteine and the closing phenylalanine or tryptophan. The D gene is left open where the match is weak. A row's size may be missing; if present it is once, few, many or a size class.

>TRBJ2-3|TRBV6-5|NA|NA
TGTGCCAGCAGTTACTCCTCAGGGGAAATCACAGATACGCAGTATTTT
CASSYSSGEITDTQYF
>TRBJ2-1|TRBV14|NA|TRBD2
TGTGCCAGCAGCCCTCTAGCGGGAGTTATCGATGAGCAGTTCTTC
CASSPLAGVIDEQFF
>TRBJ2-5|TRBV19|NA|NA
TGTGCCAGTAGTACCGGGAAGCTGCAAGAGACCCAGTACTTC
CASSTGKLQETQYF
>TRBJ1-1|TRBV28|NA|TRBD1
TGTGCCAGCAGTTTGACAGGGGTCGCTGAAGCTTTCTTT
CASSLTGVAEAFF
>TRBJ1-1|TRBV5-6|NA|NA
TGTGCCAGCAGCTTGGAGCCAGGGATGAACACTGAAGCTTTCTTT
CASSLEPGMNTEAFF
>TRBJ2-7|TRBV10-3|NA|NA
TGTGCCATCAGTAACACAGGGATCGACGAGCAGTACTTC
CAISNTGIDEQYF
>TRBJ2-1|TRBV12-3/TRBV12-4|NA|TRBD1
TGTGCCAGCACTTTGGGCTCAGGGGGCGATGAGCAGTTCTTC
CASTLGSGGDEQFF
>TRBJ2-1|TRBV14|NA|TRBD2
TGTGCCAGCGGACTAGCGGCATACAATGAGCAGTTCTTC
CASGLAAYNEQFF
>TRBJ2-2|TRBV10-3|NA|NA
TGTGCCATCAGTGAGTTTCCAGATCGAAACACCGGGGAGCTGTTTTTT
CAISEFPDRNTGELFF
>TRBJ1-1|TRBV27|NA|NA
TGTGCCAGCAGTTTATCGGAGGGGTCCTATGGAACTGAAGCTTTCTTT
CASSLSEGSYGTEAFF
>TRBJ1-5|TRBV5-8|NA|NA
TGTGCCAGCAGCCCCCGGGGGGGGTTCTATAGCAATCAGCCCCAGCATTTT
CASSPRGGFYSNQPQHF
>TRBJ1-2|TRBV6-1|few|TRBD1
TGTGCCAGCACCCGACAGGGAGGGTATGACTATGGCTACACCTTC
CASTRQGGYDYGYTF
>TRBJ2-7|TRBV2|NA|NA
TGTGCCAGCAGCGCAATTGATAGCGGCGAGCAGTACTTC
CASSAIDSGEQYF
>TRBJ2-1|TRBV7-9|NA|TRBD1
TGTGCCAGCAGCTTCGACAGGGGGCACAATGAGCAGTTCTTC
CASSFDRGHNEQFF
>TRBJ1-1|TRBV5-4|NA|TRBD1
TGTGCCAGCAGCTCGATGGACAGGGCAGCTTTCTTT
CASSSMDRAAFF
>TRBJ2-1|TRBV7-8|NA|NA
TGTGCCAGCAGCCCCAGGGCGTGGGGAAACTCCTACAATGAGCAGTTCTTC
CASSPRAWGNSYNEQFF
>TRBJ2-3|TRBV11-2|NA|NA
TGTGCCAGCAGCTTAGATCCCAGCACAGATACGCAGTATTTT
CASSLDPSTDTQYF
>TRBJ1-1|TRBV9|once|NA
TGTGCCAGCAGCGCAGACCCGGGACATTTGAACACTGAAGCTTTCTTT
CASSADPGHLNTEAFF
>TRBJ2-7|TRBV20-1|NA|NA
TGCAGTACTAGAGATCCAGACTGGGGCGATTATGCGGAGCAGTACTTC
CSTRDPDWGDYAEQYF
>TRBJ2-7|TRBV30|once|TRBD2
TGTGCCTGGAGTCCCTCCCAGCGGGGGCCGGAGATGATCACCTACGAGCAGTACTTC
CAWSPSQRGPEMITYEQYF
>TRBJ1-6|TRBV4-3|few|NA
TGCGCCAGCAGCCAACGGGACAATTCACCCCTCCACTTT
CASSQRDNSPLHF
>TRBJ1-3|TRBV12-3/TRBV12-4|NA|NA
TGTGCCAGCAGTTTCCCCGTGCCCGGTGGTATAAACACCATATATTTT
CASSFPVPGGINTIYF